This T cell receptor (beta chain) originates from a study of blood T cell repertoires in COVID-19. Clones were sequenced by immunoSEQ multiplex PCR, and TCRdb holds only the in-frame ones, with some missing. The sample has around 260,000 clones; roughly 80% are singletons. The CDR3 runs 17 residues. Germline V gives CDR1 SGHDT, CDR2 YYEEEE. V lost 5 bases, J lost 4 bases, and 14 bases stayed unmatched. The chain uses TRBV5-6 and TRBJ1-2, with 10 bases fitting TRBD1. The clonotype comes from a man aged 60-69 years who had recovered from COVID-19. The sequenced sample consisted of peripheral blood. CDR3 coding DNA: TGTGCCAGCAGTCTGGGGTATCGGGACAGGGGTATCTATGGCTACACCTTC. This sequence encodes CASSLGYRDRGIYGYTF.